The present T cell receptor (beta chain) was sequenced within a study of molecular identifiers for immune sequencing clone quantification. With listed TCR primers and previously described methods, bulk TCR libraries were prepared. Via MiXCR, TCRdb re-called the PCR reads, giving one row per CDR3 protein. Of about 640,000 distinct CDR3 sequences listed, just under 20% are singletons. V was shortened by 4 bases and J by 2 bases, with 8 bases between the two germline ends. The CDR3 has 12 amino acids. Per germline, CDR1 DFQATT and CDR2 SNEGSKA (reference sequence). The V call is TRBV20-1, the J call TRBJ1-1, with D tentatively TRBD1 (5 bases). The material sequenced was naive CD8+ T cells from blood, with Jurkat cell RNA spiked in. The subset is: FACS-sorted CD8+CD4-CCR7+CD45RA+ naive T cells. This receptor was obtained from a human donor in good health. Some libraries in this study had Jurkat cell RNA spiked in. The chain's CDR3 is CSAKGLNTEAFF. DNA of the CDR3: TGCAGTGCTAAGGGGCTTAACACTGAAGCTTTCTTT.